This passage covers 8 T cell receptor beta chains from one sample sequenced in a study of blood T cell repertoires in COVID-19 (dated by TCRdb to the early 2020s). The method behind the library was the immunoSEQ multiplex PCR assay. The table was pulled from immuneACCESS by TCRdb, which kept in-frame rearrangements only. Such tables lose some clones; where checked, under half of the loss comes from unresolved V genes, and the rest has no known cause. A total of 97,000 or so clones appear in this sample, 90% of them only once. The ten most abundant clones make up 5.1% of the sample. Sequenced material: peripheral blood. Receptors were obtained from a man in his fifties with acute or convalescent COVID-19.

J is TRBJ2-3 and V is TRBV11-2, with a weak D call TRBD1 (5 bases). V was pared by 4 bases and J by 4 bases, with 15 bases between. The germline V gene has CDR1 SGHAT and CDR2 FQNNGV. The CDR3 contains 15 residues. The CDR3 loop is CASSSYRKRPDTQYF. The CDR3 region has the DNA TGTGCCAGCAGCTCGTACAGGAAGAGGCCAGATACGCAGTATTTT.

The J gene is TRBJ1-1, the V gene TRBV7-9; D not resolved. V was pared by 3 bases and J by 4 bases, with 18 bases between. The length of the CDR3 is 16 residues. The V gene's germline CDR1 is SEHNR and CDR2 FQNEAQ (reference sequence). Written as DNA, the CDR3 is TGTGCCAGCAGCTTGAACCTTCGGGTGTGGAGCACTGAAGCTTTCTTT. Translating it yields CASSLNLRVWSTEAFF.

This clone was picked up one time. The chain recombines TRBV2 with TRBJ2-3, with 8 bases fitting TRBD2. Germline trimming cut 6 bases from V and 2 bases from J; bases unmatched to any gene: 10. The germline V gene has CDR1 SNHLY and CDR2 FYNNEI. CDR3 length: 16 residues. The DNA for the CDR3 is TGTGCCAGCAGCCGGGTTTTACTAGCGGACACAGATACGCAGTATTTT. Its protein product is CASSRVLLADTDTQYF.

The V gene is TRBV24-1, the J gene TRBJ2-3, with D perhaps matching TRBD2 (6 bases). There are 14 residues in the CDR3. Per the germline V gene, CDR1 is KGHDR and CDR2 is SFDVKD. Trimming took 1 base from V and 5 from J, leaving 9 bases between them. For the CDR3, the DNA is TGTGCCACCAGTGATTTTCAGGGAGGAGATACGCAGTATTTT. The encoded protein is CATSDFQGGDTQYF.

The V and J genes are TRBV24-1 and TRBJ2-3; weak D call: TRBD1 (5 bases). V gave up 3 bases and J gave up 0 bases, with 12 bases separating them. The CDR3 loop spans 16 amino acids. CDR1 is KGHDR and CDR2 is SFDVKD in the germline V gene. The chain's CDR3 is CATSDPKGQSTDTQYF. Here the CDR3 DNA reads TGTGCCACCAGTGATCCCAAAGGACAAAGCACAGATACGCAGTATTTT.

This clone was observed a handful of times. The chain combines TRBV14 with TRBJ2-2, with TRBD2 matching over 8 bases. Per the germline V gene, CDR1 is SGHDN and CDR2 is FVKESK. CDR3 size: 17 residues. The V gene end was trimmed by 3 bases and the J gene end by 5 bases; junction bases not matched to a gene: 11. CDR3 nucleotide sequence: TGTGCCAGCAGCCAGTTCCTCGGACTAGCACCAACCGGGGAGCTGTTTTTT. Amino acids: CASSQFLGLAPTGELFF.

The J gene is TRBJ2-3, the V gene TRBV19; 10 bases match TRBD2. The CDR3 spans 16 residues. Germline CDR1 reads LNHDA; CDR2 reads SQIVND (reference sequence). The V and J ends lost 3 bases and 4 bases, in that order; junction bases with no gene match: 7. The CDR3 spells CASSIGSSGSPDTQYF. For the CDR3, the DNA is TGTGCCAGTAGTATCGGGTCTAGCGGGAGTCCAGATACGCAGTATTTT.

V gene TRBV14 combines with J gene TRBJ2-3; possible D gene TRBD2, 5 bases. Germline V gene lookup returns CDR1 SGHDN and CDR2 FVKESK. This CDR3 comprises 15 residues. The V end was cut by 0 bases, the J end by 2 bases, with 9 bases between. This CDR3 is CASSQDFGVTDTQYF. The CDR3 DNA follows: TGTGCCAGCAGCCAAGATTTCGGGGTCACAGATACGCAGTATTTT.